The rows below give T cell receptor beta chains drawn from one sample of a study of T cells expressing NK-cell markers. With the 5' RACE reads reprocessed, TCRdb shows one record per CDR3 protein and no DNA. This sample contains approximately 420,000 distinct CDR3 sequences. Sequencing input: blood T cells: a sorted CD56 or NKG2C T cell subset, CD4+ or CD8+ T cells, or bulk PBMC T cells (not recorded which). The source is a woman in her forties or fifties in good health. The CDR3 runs from the conserved cysteine through the conserved F or W.

CDR3aa,v_gene,j_gene
CASTIRDRVHEQFF,TRBV12-3/TRBV12-4,TRBJ2-1
CAWMRGSEAFF,TRBV30,TRBJ1-1
CASSPLGGNEQFF,TRBV3-1,TRBJ2-1
CASSLLGPGANVLTF,TRBV27,TRBJ2-6
CASSFTGDPKNIQYF,TRBV5-1,TRBJ2-4
CATSDRGPNTEAFF,TRBV24-1,TRBJ1-1
CSVVRAGNYGYTF,TRBV29-1,TRBJ1-2
CASSQDQAPQDTQYF,TRBV3-1,TRBJ2-3
CASSHTVHGSSYNEQFF,TRBV23-1,TRBJ2-1
CASSVVMGGELFF,TRBV7-7,TRBJ2-2
CASNPASTQEQFF,TRBV12-3/TRBV12-4,TRBJ2-1
CASSPGAGLAVNEQFF,TRBV5-1,TRBJ2-1
CSGKRAQLPQNSYNEQFF,TRBV20-1,TRBJ2-1
CASRSQGLPTDTQYF,TRBV12-3/TRBV12-4,TRBJ2-3
CASSQDFGSSTDTQYF,TRBV4-2,TRBJ2-3
CASSLAGGNHEQYF,TRBV6-2/TRBV6-3,TRBJ2-7
CASSTLDSSTGELFF,TRBV6-6,TRBJ2-2
CASKPGLGIDTQYF,TRBV27,TRBJ2-3
CASRTSPNTEAFF,TRBV6-1,TRBJ1-1
CASSPGGLRNQETQYF,TRBV5-1,TRBJ2-5
CASSLSPGAYYEQYF,TRBV11-2,TRBJ2-7
CASSPSPSPNDEAFF,TRBV2,TRBJ1-1
CASSSPNGGTSSNEKLFF,TRBV7-6,TRBJ1-4
CASSVEPVPRSYEQYF,TRBV9,TRBJ2-7
CSARPRWAGGNEQFF,TRBV20-1,TRBJ2-1
CASTLNRRNTEAFF,TRBV6-5,TRBJ1-1
CASSPDMTGELFF,TRBV7-8,TRBJ2-2
CASSPGQNTGELFF,TRBV7-3,TRBJ2-2
CATSRDLKEKLFF,TRBV15,TRBJ1-4
CSARVAGPWETQYF,TRBV20-1,TRBJ2-5
CASSLEVLAGGYEQFF,TRBV7-2,TRBJ2-1
CASSLASGGGRASYNEQFF,TRBV12-3/TRBV12-4,TRBJ2-1
CASSPAGLAERGVNEQFF,TRBV4-1,TRBJ2-1
CASSPAGGNTEAFF,TRBV5-1,TRBJ1-1
CASSRRTSGTGGNTQYF,TRBV6-6,TRBJ2-3
CASSRATSRLRAFF,TRBV7-8,TRBJ1-1
CASSFGPGRYGNTIYF,TRBV7-2,TRBJ1-3